The 15 T cell receptor beta chains in this list originate from one sample, sequenced in a study of blood T cell repertoires in COVID-19 (dated by TCRdb to between 2020 and 2021). Receptor libraries were prepared by the immunoSEQ multiplex PCR assay. TCRdb re-hosts the immuneACCESS table, in-frame sequences only. Its copies lack some clones; in the studies checked, an unresolved V gene accounts for under half of them, and the cause for the rest is not known. The sample contains some 87,000 clones, around 90% of them found a single time. The ten largest clonotypes hold more than 3.5% of the sample. Material: peripheral blood. The source is a human donor with COVID-19, enrolled during active disease. The donor label of this sample is uncertain.

A single count supports this clone. V and J are TRBV5-1 and TRBJ1-1; TRBD1 aligns across 8 bases. Per the germline V gene, CDR1 is SGHRS and CDR2 is YFSETQ. The trim removed 3 bases at V and 3 bases at J, leaving 13 bases unmatched. The CDR3 is made up of 17 amino acids. The CDR3 region has the DNA TGCGCCAGCAGCTACGACCTACAGGGGGAGAGGGACACTGAAGCTTTCTTT. It specifies CASSYDLQGERDTEAFF.

V and J are TRBV25-1 and TRBJ1-5; TRBD1 agrees at 10 bases. The length of the CDR3 is 16 residues. Germline V gene data show CDR1 as MGHDK and CDR2 as SYGVNS. The ends lost 4 bases at V and 3 bases at J; junction bases unmatched: 6. This CDR3 reads CASSGSGTGDNQPQHF. The CDR3 DNA is TGTGCCAGCAGTGGATCCGGGACAGGGGACAATCAGCCCCAGCATTTT. The full variable domain, completed using reference TRBV25-1 and TRBJ1-5, is EADIYQTPRYLVIGTGKKITLECSQTMGHDKMYWYQQDPGMELHLIHYSYGVNSTEKGDLSSESTVSRIRTEHFPLTLESARPSHTSQYLCASSGSGTGDNQPQHFGDGTRLSIL.

The chain combines TRBV6-6 with TRBJ1-2; perhaps TRBD1 as D (6 bases). Germline lookup yields CDR1 MNHNY and CDR2 SVGAGI (reference sequence). The CDR3 length is 13 residues. V gave up 10 bases and J gave up 0 bases, with 12 bases separating them. The CDR3: CANPGHANYGYTF. As DNA, the CDR3 is TGTGCCAATCCGGGACACGCTAACTATGGCTACACCTTC.

The rearrangement links TRBV7-2 to TRBJ1-6; TRBD1 is a possible D gene (6 bases). CDR3 length: 15 residues. The V and J ends lost 5 bases and 7 bases respectively, with 15 bases between them. CDR1 is SGHTA, CDR2 FQGNSA, per germline. CDR3 protein: CASSRGAGVNSPLHF. The CDR3 bases are TGTGCCAGCAGCAGGGGAGCAGGGGTAAATTCACCCCTCCACTTT.

CDR3 region: CSVEPRGPGGSYNEQFF. In DNA form, the CDR3 reads TGCAGCGTTGAGCCCCGTGGTCCGGGAGGCTCCTACAATGAGCAGTTCTTC. This rearrangement joins TRBV29-1 to TRBJ2-1; 7 nucleotides agree with TRBD2. The CDR3 loop spans 17 amino acids. Unmatched junction bases numbered 11, after V lost 3 bases and J lost 0 bases. CDR1 and CDR2 from the germline V gene are SQVTM and ANQGSEA.

This sequence joins TRBV5-4 and TRBJ2-5; TRBD1 is a possible D gene (6 bases). This CDR3 is built from 13 residues. V was cut by 4 bases and J by 7 bases, with 14 bases left in between. Germline V gene lookup returns CDR1 SGHNT and CDR2 YYREEE (reference sequence). This CDR3 is CASSAQGSGTQYF. DNA of the CDR3: TGTGCCAGCAGCGCCCAGGGGAGTGGGACCCAGTACTTC.

V and J are TRBV10-3 and TRBJ1-2, with a weak D call TRBD1 (5 bases). This CDR3 is built from 15 residues. Germline CDR1 reads ENHRY; CDR2 reads SYGVKD. The V end lost 6 bases, the J end lost 6 bases, and 20 bases lay between the germline ends. The CDR3 protein is CAIRGDQKGRDGYTF. The CDR3 nucleotides are TGTGCCATCAGGGGGGATCAGAAAGGGAGGGATGGCTACACCTTC.

V and J are TRBV6-5 and TRBJ1-1; 10 nucleotides match TRBD1. With V trimmed by 4 bases and J by 1 base, 6 bases remained unmatched. This CDR3 has 16 residues. CDR1 is MNHEY, CDR2 SVGAGI, per germline. CDR3 bases: TGTGCCAGCAGTTCGCGACAGGGGGCAAGGAACACTGAAGCTTTCTTT. As protein: CASSSRQGARNTEAFF.

The chain employs TRBV10-3 and TRBJ2-3; tentatively, D is TRBD1 (5 bases). V was clipped by 0 bases and J by 3 bases, with 10 bases between them. This CDR3 is 15 amino acids long. Germline loops: CDR1 ENHRY, CDR2 SYGVKD. CDR3 loop: CAISESVAGTDTQYF. The CDR3 bases are TGTGCCATCAGTGAGTCTGTTGCAGGGACAGATACGCAGTATTTT.

This chain links TRBV19 with TRBJ1-2; D gene ambiguous. The CDR3 extends over 15 amino acids. Between the trimmed V and J ends, which lost 5 bases and 4 bases, there was a span of 17 bases. The germline V gene encodes CDR1 LNHDA and CDR2 SQIVND (reference sequence). For the CDR3, the DNA is TGTGCCAGTAGTCGGCCAGGAGGAGACGCCTATGGCTACACCTTC. Protein product: CASSRPGGDAYGYTF.

The chain is built from TRBV4-1 and TRBJ1-1; 7 bases agree with TRBD1. Unmatched junction bases numbered 7, after V lost 4 bases and J lost 2 bases. Germline values: CDR1 MGHRA, CDR2 YSYEKL. The CDR3 has 15 amino acids. CDR3 bases: TGCGCCAGCAGCCCGGGGGACAGATCAAACACTGAAGCTTTCTTT. Translated: CASSPGDRSNTEAFF.

The V call is TRBV7-8, the J call TRBJ1-1; 10 nucleotides align to TRBD1. From germline, CDR1 is SGHVS and CDR2 FQNEAQ. The J segment lost 1 base and the V segment lost 6 bases, leaving 8 bases of the junction unmatched. The CDR3 spans 16 residues. Here the CDR3 reads CASREGTGARNTEAFF. The CDR3 region has the DNA TGTGCCAGCAGGGAAGGGACAGGGGCTAGGAACACTGAAGCTTTCTTT.

This chain joins TRBV10-3 and TRBJ2-5; the D gene is possibly TRBD2 (6 bases). The V and J ends lost 11 bases and 5 bases respectively, with 15 bases between them. The length of the CDR3 is 12 residues. Per the germline V gene, CDR1 is ENHRY and CDR2 is SYGVKD. The CDR3 spells CAAGRRGETQYF. The CDR3 DNA is TGTGCCGCGGGAAGAAGAGGGGAGACCCAGTACTTC.

The chain carries TRBV10-1 and TRBJ1-1; D is unresolved. The V gene's germline CDR1 is WNHNN and CDR2 SYGVQD (reference sequence). Trimming left V 8 bases short and J 4 bases short, with 14 bases between. This CDR3 has 13 amino acids. The CDR3 is CASPPGGCTEAFF. CDR3 nucleotides: TGCGCCAGCCCCCCCGGAGGTTGCACTGAAGCTTTCTTT.

This chain links TRBV11-2 with TRBJ2-3, with 12 nucleotides matching TRBD2. V was clipped by 7 bases and J by 7 bases; unmatched bases: 9. Germline CDR1 reads SGHAT; CDR2 reads FQNNGV. This CDR3 has 15 amino acids. CDR3: CASTVLAGGRNTQYF. The DNA for the CDR3 is TGTGCCAGCACCGTACTAGCGGGGGGACGGAATACGCAGTATTTT.